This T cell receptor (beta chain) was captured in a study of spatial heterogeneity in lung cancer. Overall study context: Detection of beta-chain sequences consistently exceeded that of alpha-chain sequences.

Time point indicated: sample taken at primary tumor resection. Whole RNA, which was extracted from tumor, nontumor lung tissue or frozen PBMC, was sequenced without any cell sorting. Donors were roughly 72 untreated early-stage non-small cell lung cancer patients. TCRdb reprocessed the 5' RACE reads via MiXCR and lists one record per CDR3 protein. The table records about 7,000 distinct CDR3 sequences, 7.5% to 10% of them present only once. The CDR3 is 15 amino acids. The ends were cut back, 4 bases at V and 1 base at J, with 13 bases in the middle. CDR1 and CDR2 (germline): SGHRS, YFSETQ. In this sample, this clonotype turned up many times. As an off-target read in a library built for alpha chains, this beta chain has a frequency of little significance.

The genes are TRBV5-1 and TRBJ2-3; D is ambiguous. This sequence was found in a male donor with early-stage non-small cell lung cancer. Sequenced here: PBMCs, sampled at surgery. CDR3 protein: CASSPSPIRTDTQYF. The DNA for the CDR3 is TGCGCCAGCAGCCCCAGTCCAATTCGCACAGATACGCAGTATTTT.